The 2 T cell receptor beta chains below were found in one sample sequenced in a study of OX40 agonist ivuxolimab in advanced cancers. The method was immunoSEQ multiplex PCR; TCRdb's version includes in-frame clones alone and lacks a portion of them. The sample holds approximately 23,000 clones, 86% seen once. This specimen consisted of CD4+ or CD8+ T cells sorted from blood, obtained in a trial of the OX40 agonist ivuxolimab. These receptors were taken from an adult with an advanced solid tumor such as melanoma, head and neck, liver or kidney cancer.

This chain joins TRBV13 and TRBJ2-1; 10 bases are shared with TRBD2. The V segment lost 0 bases and the J segment 7 bases; nucleotides outside the gene matches: 6. This CDR3 comprises 16 residues. CDR1 is PRHDT, CDR2 FYEKMQ, per germline (reference sequence). The DNA for the CDR3 is TGTGCCAGCAGCTTAGGAGCGGGAGGGCCTAGGAATGAGCAGTTCTTC. Translated, it gives CASSLGAGGPRNEQFF.

This clone has only one observation. The J gene is TRBJ2-7, the V gene TRBV9; 11 bases agree with TRBD2. This CDR3 is built from 16 residues. Germline assignment: CDR1 SGDLS and CDR2 YYNGEE. With 0 bases clipped from V and 2 bases from J, the junction kept 4 bases outside the gene matches. The CDR3 spells CASSVALAGGPYEQYF. As DNA, the CDR3 is TGTGCCAGCAGCGTAGCTCTAGCGGGAGGTCCCTACGAGCAGTACTTC.